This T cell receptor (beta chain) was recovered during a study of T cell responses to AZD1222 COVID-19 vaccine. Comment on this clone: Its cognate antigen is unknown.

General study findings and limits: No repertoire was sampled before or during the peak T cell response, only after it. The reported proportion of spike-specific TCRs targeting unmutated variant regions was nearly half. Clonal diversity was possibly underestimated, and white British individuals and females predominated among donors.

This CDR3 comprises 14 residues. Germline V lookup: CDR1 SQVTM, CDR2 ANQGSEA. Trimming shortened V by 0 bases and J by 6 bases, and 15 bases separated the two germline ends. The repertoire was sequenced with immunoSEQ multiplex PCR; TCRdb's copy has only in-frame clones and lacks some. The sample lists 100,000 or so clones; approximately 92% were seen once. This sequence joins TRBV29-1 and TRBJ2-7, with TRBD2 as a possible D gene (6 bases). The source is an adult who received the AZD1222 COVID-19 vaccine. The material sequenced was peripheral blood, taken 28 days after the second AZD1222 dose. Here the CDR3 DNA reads TGCAGCGTTGAAGAACGGGGGATGGGGGGCGAGCAGTACTTC. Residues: CSVEERGMGGEQYF.